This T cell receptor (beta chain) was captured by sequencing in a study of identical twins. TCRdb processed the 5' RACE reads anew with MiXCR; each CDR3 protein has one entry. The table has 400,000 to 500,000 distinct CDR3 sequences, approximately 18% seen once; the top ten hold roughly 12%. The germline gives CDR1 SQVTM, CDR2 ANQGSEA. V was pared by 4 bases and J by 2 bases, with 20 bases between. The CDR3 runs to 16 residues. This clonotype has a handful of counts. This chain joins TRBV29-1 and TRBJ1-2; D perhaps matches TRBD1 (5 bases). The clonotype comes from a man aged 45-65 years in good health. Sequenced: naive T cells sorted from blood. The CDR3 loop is CSVGDPRVLRNYGYTF. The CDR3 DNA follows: TGCAGCGTTGGGGACCCCAGGGTGTTGAGGAACTATGGCTACACCTTC.